The sequence of this T cell receptor (beta chain) was determined in a study of T cells in Graves' hyperthyroidism and ophthalmopathy. Study-wide points: In simple terms, a model built on 13 V-J features told ophthalmopathy apart from stable hyperthyroidism. Among clonotypes expanded in thyroid above 0.001, most were also found in blood.

What was amplified from RNA transcripts were TCR beta CDR3 regions. An initial round of RT-PCR targeting the TCR CDR3 relied on the HTBI primer set. TCRdb called the multiplex PCR reads again in MiXCR, with one record for every CDR3 protein. The table lists 300,000 to 450,000 distinct CDR3 sequences, 13% of them singletons. The CDR3 length is 14 residues. Trimming took 2 bases from V and 7 from J, leaving 11 bases between them. CDR1 is SNHLY, CDR2 FYNNEI, per germline. This clonotype was counted at least ten times. What it binds is unknown. Sequenced material: blood. This sequence was found in a woman between 18 and 30 years old with Graves' hyperthyroidism. The chain has TRBV2 and TRBJ2-2, with D possibly being TRBD2 (5 bases). In DNA, the CDR3 is TGTGCCAGCAGTGAAAGGGCTAGCTTCGGGGAGCTGTTTTTT. Its protein product is CASSERASFGELFF. Full variable domain (outside the CDR3, taken from reference TRBV2 and TRBJ2-2): EPEVTQTPSHQVTQMGQEVILRCVPISNHLYFYWYRQILGQKVEFLVSFYNNEISEKSEIFDDQFSVERPDGSNFTLKIRSTKLEDSAMYFCASSERASFGELFFGEGSRLTVL.